Listed here are 28 T cell receptor beta chains from one sample, sequenced in a study of T cell changes during pregnancy in multiple sclerosis (dated by TCRdb to between 2019 and 2020). The receptor library was made with the immunoSEQ multiplex PCR assay. TCRdb's version of the immuneACCESS table is confined to in-frame rearrangements and falls short of the full clone set. An unresolved V gene accounts for under half of the shortfall where checked; the remainder is of unknown origin. Present in this sample are 35,000 to 55,000 clones, about 88% of which were seen just once. Approximately 1.2% of the sample goes to the ten largest clones. The source was CD4+ T cells from peripheral blood mononuclear cells, collected after pregnancy. These receptors were collected from a female donor with multiple sclerosis, enrolled in a pregnancy study.

The chain joins TRBV4-2 to TRBJ2-3; 10 bases align to TRBD2. Germline CDR1 and CDR2: LGHNA and YNFKEQ. The CDR3 has 16 amino acids. Losses at the gene ends were 1 base for V and 4 bases for J; bases not matched to a gene: 5. The CDR3: CASSQGGLADSDTQYF. CDR3 sequence (DNA): TGTGCCAGCAGCCAAGGAGGACTAGCGGATTCAGATACGCAGTATTTT.

This clone was detected only once. The chain combines TRBV7-9 with TRBJ2-2, with 8 bases fitting TRBD1. Germline values: CDR1 SEHNR, CDR2 FQNEAQ (reference sequence). Trimming removed 1 base from V and 6 bases from J; junction bases left unmatched: 10. This CDR3 spans 17 amino acids. The CDR3 protein is CASSLGRKAQGAGELFF. CDR3 in DNA: TGTGCCAGCAGCTTAGGTCGTAAAGCACAGGGGGCCGGGGAGCTGTTTTTT. Using reference TRBV7-9 and TRBJ2-2 for the parts outside the CDR3, the full variable domain is DTGVSQNPRHKITKRGQNVTFRCDPISEHNRLYWYRQTLGQGPEFLTYFQNEAQLEKSRLLSDRFSAERPKGSFSTLEIQRTEQGDSAMYLCASSLGRKAQGAGELFFGEGSRLTVL.

The chain has TRBV6-1 and TRBJ2-7; TRBD2 matches 8 bases. Germline values: CDR1 MNHNS, CDR2 SASEGT. V lost 6 bases, J lost 7 bases, and 11 bases stayed unmatched. This CDR3 contains 14 residues. CDR3 bases: TGTGCCAGCAGGGCCCTTAGCGGGACATGGGAGCAGTACTTC. Its translation: CASRALSGTWEQYF.

The rearrangement joins TRBV7-2 to TRBJ1-2; TRBD1 matches at 9 bases. This CDR3 is 13 amino acids long. CDR1 and CDR2 (germline): SGHTA, FQGNSA. J gave up 7 bases and V 4 bases, and 4 bases lay outside the gene matches. The CDR3: CASSSGQGFGYTF. CDR3 sequence (DNA): TGTGCCAGCAGCTCGGGACAGGGATTTGGCTACACCTTC.

The genes are TRBV6-1 and TRBJ2-1; 7 positions agree with TRBD2. Looked up from germline, CDR1 is MNHNS and CDR2 is SASEGT. The V and J ends lost 7 bases and 1 base, in that order; junction bases with no gene match: 4. The CDR3 sequence is 14 residues long. CDR3 sequence: CASTSGWSYNEQFF. The CDR3 DNA is TGTGCCAGCACTAGCGGCTGGTCCTACAATGAGCAGTTCTTC.

V is TRBV2 and J is TRBJ2-1, with 9 bases aligning to TRBD2. Germline V CDR1 and CDR2: SNHLY, FYNNEI. This CDR3 is 15 amino acids long. V shed 2 bases and J 9 bases; nucleotides not matched to a gene: 8. CDR3 region: CASSEMLAGEAEQFF. The CDR3 bases are TGTGCCAGCAGTGAAATGTTAGCGGGAGAGGCTGAGCAGTTCTTC.

This clone was seen once. This chain links TRBV5-1 with TRBJ2-5; 8 nucleotides line up with TRBD2. Per germline, CDR1 SGHRS and CDR2 YFSETQ. V dropped 0 bases and J dropped 4; count of bases not matched to a gene: 8. The CDR3 totals 16 residues. The CDR3 here is CASSLVAGRAGETQYF. CDR3 coding DNA: TGCGCCAGCAGCTTGGTGGCCGGGAGGGCCGGAGAGACCCAGTACTTC.

The chain employs TRBV5-4 and TRBJ2-2; 10 bases are shared with TRBD1. The CDR3 has 17 residues. Trimming cost V 4 bases and J 5 bases; bases outside gene matches: 11. In germline, CDR1 is SGHNT, CDR2 YYREEE (reference sequence). The CDR3 nucleotides read TGTGCCAGCAGCCCGGGGCCGGGACAGGGGATAACCGGGGAGCTGTTTTTT. It encodes CASSPGPGQGITGELFF.

Details on this clone: A junction end diverges from the germline sequence, so it may reflect a read error. The chain employs TRBV7-2 and TRBJ2-3; D may be TRBD2 (5 bases). The germline gives CDR1 SGHTA, CDR2 FQGNSA. The CDR3 extends over 15 amino acids. DNA for the CDR3: TGTGCCAGCAGCTTAGCTTCGGCTAGCAGAGATACGCAGTATTTT. It encodes CASSLASASRDTQYF.

This chain links TRBV14 with TRBJ2-7; no clear D. The CDR3 has 16 residues. CDR1 and CDR2 (germline): SGHDN, FVKESK. Trimming shortened V by 0 bases and J by 2 bases, and 14 bases separated the two germline ends. The CDR3 DNA sequence: TGTGCCAGCAGCCAAGATCTGGGCTCCACCACCTACGAGCAGTACTTC. Encoded protein: CASSQDLGSTTYEQYF.

The chain uses TRBV5-4 and TRBJ2-7, with a tentative D call TRBD2 (7 bases). The CDR3 has 14 amino acids. Trimming took 1 base from V and 7 from J, leaving 15 bases between them. In germline, CDR1 is SGHNT, CDR2 YYREEE (reference sequence). CDR3 loop: CASSLRRGAGEQYF. CDR3 coding DNA: TGTGCCAGCAGCTTGAGACGGGGGGCTGGAGAGCAGTACTTC.

The chain couples TRBV19 to TRBJ1-3; the D gene is possibly TRBD1 (5 bases). Germline CDR1 and CDR2: LNHDA and SQIVND (reference sequence). The CDR3 has 15 amino acids. V lost 3 bases and J lost 0, with 9 bases in between. This chain's CDR3 is CASSMTVLSGNTIYF. Here the CDR3 DNA reads TGTGCCAGTAGTATGACAGTGCTCTCTGGAAACACCATATATTTT.

The chain links TRBV27 to TRBJ1-1, with 7 bases matching TRBD1. The CDR3 has 15 amino acids. V was pared by 3 bases and J by 3 bases, with 7 bases of the junction left unmatched. CDR1 MNHEY and CDR2 SMNVEV come from the germline V gene (reference sequence). The CDR3 DNA reads as TGTGCCAGCAGTTTTTCCGGGACAGAGGACACTGAAGCTTTCTTT. Translating it yields CASSFSGTEDTEAFF.

The chain uses TRBV11-2 and TRBJ2-2; 7 positions match TRBD1. CDR1 and CDR2 (germline): SGHAT, FQNNGV. With V trimmed by 4 bases and J by 7 bases, 6 bases remained unmatched. The CDR3 sequence is 14 residues long. CDR3 region: CASSYTGVDGELFF. The CDR3, as DNA: TGTGCCAGCAGCTATACAGGGGTGGACGGGGAGCTGTTTTTT.

The sample holds one count of this clone. V and J are TRBV5-1 and TRBJ2-2; 8 nucleotides line up with TRBD2. V lost 4 bases, J lost 5 bases, and 10 bases stayed unmatched. The CDR3 contains 16 residues. The V gene's germline CDR1 is SGHRS and CDR2 YFSETQ. In nucleotides, the CDR3 is TGCGCCAGCAGCACTTCCGGGACTAGATTTACCGGGGAGCTGTTTTTT. Amino acid sequence: CASSTSGTRFTGELFF.

The chain links TRBV19 to TRBJ2-5, with 7 bases fitting TRBD2. Trimming cost V 3 bases and J 7 bases; bases outside gene matches: 8. The CDR3 length is 14 residues. Germline values: CDR1 LNHDA, CDR2 SQIVND (reference sequence). This CDR3 is CASSMSAGEGTQYF. As DNA, the CDR3 is TGTGCCAGTAGTATGTCGGCGGGAGAGGGGACCCAGTACTTC.

The chain has TRBV4-1 and TRBJ2-3; D perhaps matches TRBD2 (5 bases). The V end lost 4 bases, the J end lost 2 bases, and 16 bases lay between the germline ends. The CDR3 consists of 16 residues. Germline lookup yields CDR1 MGHRA and CDR2 YSYEKL. In DNA form, the CDR3 reads TGCGCCAGCAGCCGGCCGGCGGGTACGACCACAGATACGCAGTATTTT. Its translation: CASSRPAGTTTDTQYF.

The J gene is TRBJ2-7, the V gene TRBV6-5; TRBD1 matches at 9 bases. Trimming cost V 7 bases and J 0 bases; bases outside gene matches: 4. The CDR3 spans 14 residues. In germline, CDR1 is MNHEY, CDR2 SVGAGI. CDR3 sequence (DNA): TGTGCCAGCACCCCGACAGGGGGCTCCTACGAGCAGTACTTC. As protein: CASTPTGGSYEQYF.

This clone occurred a few times. V is TRBV30 and J is TRBJ1-1; 9 nucleotides agree with TRBD1. Trimming removed 2 bases from V and 6 bases from J; junction bases left unmatched: 10. CDR1 is GTSNPN and CDR2 is SVGIG in the germline V gene (reference sequence). The CDR3 has 15 amino acids. CDR3 loop: CAWSYRDRETPEAFF. The CDR3 DNA reads as TGTGCCTGGAGTTACCGGGACAGGGAAACCCCTGAAGCTTTCTTT. Looking up the rest from reference TRBV30 and TRBJ1-1 gives the full variable domain: SQTIHQWPATLVQPVGSPLSLECTVEGTSNPNLYWYRQAAGRGLQLLFYSVGIGQISSEVPQNLSASRPQDRQFILSSKKLLLSDSGFYLCAWSYRDRETPEAFFGQGTRLTVV.

This chain links TRBV19 with TRBJ2-7; 13 bases line up with TRBD2. J was trimmed by 5 bases and V by 6 bases; bases with no gene match: 7. Germline-derived CDR1 and CDR2 are LNHDA and SQIVND (reference sequence). The CDR3 consists of 15 residues. DNA for the CDR3: TGTGCCAGTAGACGGGGACTAGCGGGAAGCAACGAGCAGTACTTC. Protein sequence: CASRRGLAGSNEQYF.

This clone was seen a single time. The chain carries TRBV2 and TRBJ2-1; 9 bases map to TRBD2. This CDR3 is 13 amino acids long. The V gene end was trimmed by 8 bases and the J gene end by 9 bases; junction bases not matched to a gene: 8. Per germline, CDR1 SNHLY and CDR2 FYNNEI. The CDR3, as DNA: TGTGCCAGCCGGGCTAGCGGGAAGCTTGAGCAGTTCTTC. Translated: CASRASGKLEQFF.

The chain combines TRBV6-5 with TRBJ2-7; 7 nucleotides match TRBD1. This CDR3 comprises 14 residues. V was clipped by 0 bases and J by 3 bases; unmatched bases: 2. Germline CDR1 reads MNHEY; CDR2 reads SVGAGI. CDR3 sequence (DNA): TGTGCCAGCAGTTACTCGACAGGGAACTACGAGCAGTACTTC. Protein sequence: CASSYSTGNYEQYF.

The J gene is TRBJ2-7, the V gene TRBV5-4; TRBD1 might be the D (5 bases). Trimming took 0 bases from V and 5 from J, leaving 12 bases between them. The CDR3 sequence is 14 residues long. Looked up from germline, CDR1 is SGHNT and CDR2 is YYREEE (reference sequence). This CDR3 is CASSLAVSRDEQYF. The DNA for the CDR3 is TGTGCCAGCAGCTTGGCCGTTAGCAGGGACGAGCAGTACTTC.

The V gene is TRBV30, the J gene TRBJ1-4, with no clear D. The germline CDR1 and CDR2 sequences are GTSNPN and SVGIG (reference sequence). The V gene lost 7 bases and the J gene lost 0 bases, with 6 bases spanning the gap. This CDR3 is built from 12 residues. CDR3 loop: CALAATNEKLFF. DNA of the CDR3: TGTGCCTTGGCGGCAACTAATGAAAAACTGTTTTTT.

The V gene is TRBV10-2, the J gene TRBJ2-7; TRBD2 matches at 7 bases. Per the germline V gene, CDR1 is WSHSY and CDR2 is SAAADI. The CDR3 runs 17 residues. V was pared by 2 bases and J by 5 bases, with 15 bases of the junction left unmatched. The CDR3 spells CASSEGLGLAERNEQYF. In nucleotides, the CDR3 is TGCGCCAGCAGTGAGGGCCTCGGTCTAGCGGAAAGGAACGAGCAGTACTTC.

V is TRBV27 and J is TRBJ2-7; D remains unclear. Trimming stripped 4 bases from V and 2 bases from J, with 9 bases between. Germline V gene sequence: CDR1 MNHEY, CDR2 SMNVEV (reference sequence). The CDR3 is made up of 13 amino acids. Written as DNA, the CDR3 is TGTGCCAGCAGTTCTGATGGAGCCTACGAGCAGTACTTC. Amino acid sequence: CASSSDGAYEQYF.

The genes are TRBV13 and TRBJ2-1, with 8 positions matching TRBD1. V was pared by 3 bases and J by 5 bases, with 6 bases of the junction left unmatched. The CDR3 contains 15 residues. The V gene's germline CDR1 is PRHDT and CDR2 FYEKMQ (reference sequence). CDR3 nucleotide sequence: TGTGCCAGCAGCTTGCCCCAGGGGGCGAACAATGAGCAGTTCTTC. It codes for CASSLPQGANNEQFF.

V gene TRBV19 combines with J gene TRBJ1-1; TRBD1 aligns across 8 bases. Losses at the gene ends were 3 bases for V and 5 bases for J; bases not matched to a gene: 8. Looked up from germline, CDR1 is LNHDA and CDR2 is SQIVND (reference sequence). The CDR3 runs 15 residues. CDR3 sequence reads: CASSIGQGWRTEAFF. CDR3 bases: TGTGCCAGTAGTATCGGACAGGGTTGGAGGACTGAAGCTTTCTTT.